Listed here is a single T cell receptor beta chain. Its target is unknown. TCR beta sequences were obtained from blood CD8+ and CD4+ T cells. FACS enriched CD8+ TEMRA cells, while bulk CD8+ and CD4+ were negatively isolated. The sample is drawn from a study of CD8 T cells in Susac syndrome. Study-wide findings and caveats: It was acknowledged in the study that its TCR sequencing and HLA analysis involved a relatively small number of individuals.

The CDR3 spans 16 residues. J gave up 4 bases and V 4 bases, and 12 bases lay outside the gene matches. Germline CDR1 ENHRY, CDR2 SYGVKD. With random hexamers, reverse transcription was performed on about 0.5 to 1 ug of RNA. Each CDR3 protein gets one entry after TCRdb re-called the immunoSEQ multiplex PCR reads with MiXCR. The sample contains 130,000 or so distinct CDR3 sequences, around 85% of which appear only once. Sequencing was performed on CD8+ T cells from PBMCs. The J gene is TRBJ2-7, the V gene TRBV10-3; TRBD1 agrees at 8 bases. The sequence was obtained from a human donor with multiple sclerosis. The CDR3 region is CAISAPPGQANYEQYF. DNA for the CDR3: TGTGCCATCAGTGCCCCCCCGGGACAGGCAAATTACGAGCAGTACTTC.